One TCR beta chain is described in this entry. Its antigen is unknown. The data were obtained in a study of CD8 T cells in ankylosing spondylitis. Overall study results and limits: Characteristic of ankylosing spondylitis blood, it appeared, was a TCR beta motif comprising about 8 highly homologous variants.

Researchers built TCR beta libraries using quantitative 5'-RACE with molecular barcodes. From the 5' RACE reads, TCRdb called clonotypes with MiXCR, one entry per CDR3 protein. Of some 340,000 distinct CDR3 sequences listed, roughly 14% are singletons. The CDR3 consists of 14 residues. The V segment lost 4 bases and the J segment 7 bases; nucleotides outside the gene matches: 6. Germline CDR1 ENHRY, CDR2 SYGVKD. Sequencing was done on a sample of blood, either unsorted or a sorted T cell fraction (not recorded which). V is TRBV10-3 and J is TRBJ2-5, with 10 bases aligning to TRBD1. The sequence was obtained from a male donor with ankylosing spondylitis or in good health (not recorded which). CDR3 DNA sequence: TGTGCCATCAGTGGGACAGGGGGGGATCGGACCCAGTACTTC. It specifies CAISGTGGDRTQYF.